The TCR beta chain described here comes from a study of ipilimumab plus nivolumab after autologous stem cell transplantation. Study-level background: DLBCL patients had primary refractory or relapsed disease.

Checkpoint therapy with ipilimumab 1 mg/kg began 14 to 28 days after transplant. Patients got 3 mg/kg IV nivolumab weeks 1, 4, 7, 10, then biweekly through week 26. Data came from immunoSEQ multiplex PCR; TCRdb stores just in-frame clones and leaves some out. The repertoire holds over 80,000 clones, with around 80% as singletons. This CDR3 contains 15 residues. The germline V and J ends were trimmed by 5 bases and 6 bases, with 16 bases remaining between them. Germline V gene data show CDR1 as LGHNA and CDR2 as YNFKEQ. The TCR sequence derives from a male donor with diffuse large B-cell lymphoma. Sequenced material: PBMCs, taken in a trial of ipilimumab plus nivolumab as post-transplant consolidation. The chain links TRBV4-2 to TRBJ2-2; D not resolved. The CDR3 DNA is TGTGCCAGCAGCTACGTGGACCAAGGTGCCGGGGAGCTGTTTTTT. Its protein product is CASSYVDQGAGELFF.